The T cell receptor beta chain under discussion was sequenced for a study of long-term antiretroviral therapy in people with HIV. Background on the study: In the earliest collections, sampling predates the 2015 immediate-ART recommendation by about a decade.

The assay used was immunoSEQ (version v3.0), run at survey level. The repertoire was sequenced with immunoSEQ multiplex PCR; TCRdb's copy has only in-frame clones and lacks some. The top ten clones hold roughly 4.9% of a sample with about 38,000 clones, over 75% of them seen once. The study, taken as a whole, reports: Before ART, certain clones expanded, and these dominated the repertoire at all time points.

The CDR3 sequence is 13 residues long. Germline V gene data show CDR1 as MNHEY and CDR2 as SVGAGI. Deletions cut 0 bases from V and 1 base from J, with 3 bases between. Details on this clone: What it binds is not known.

V is TRBV6-5 and J is TRBJ1-1; D ambiguous. This clonotype originated in a man aged 18 to 30 with HIV. The source was unsorted PBMCs, collected 1.5 years after starting antiretroviral therapy. In DNA, the CDR3 is TGTGCCAGCAGTTACTCGGCGAACACTGAAGCTTTCTTT. Amino acids: CASSYSANTEAFF.